This TCR beta chain appears in the sequencing data of a study of tumor-infiltrating lymphocytes in localized non-small cell lung cancer. Across the whole study: Tumor tissue and non-adjacent uninvolved lung came from each patient.

About this clone itself: Its matching antigen is unknown.

The data were produced by immunoSEQ multiplex PCR, yet TCRdb's version contains in-frame clones alone and is incomplete. The sample contains some 15,000 clones, 40% to 45% of which appear only once. V was cut by 0 bases and J by 6 bases, with 7 bases left in between. The CDR3 runs 13 residues. Germline loops: CDR1 SGHRS, CDR2 YFSETQ. General study findings and limits: Tumors had more T cell infiltration than uninvolved lung, per TCRbeta sequencing and CD3 counts. Tumor T-cell fraction from TCR sequencing was not associated with recurrence-free survival (p = 0.61). Each assay used a separate piece of the same tissue.

The chain has TRBV5-1 and TRBJ2-1, with D perhaps TRBD1 (5 bases). The material sequenced was lung tumor tissue. This clonotype was obtained from a human donor with non-small cell lung cancer. The CDR3 loop is CASSLVQGNEQFF. CDR3 in DNA: TGCGCCAGCAGCTTGGTGCAGGGCAATGAGCAGTTCTTC. The variable domain in full, completed from reference TRBV5-1 and TRBJ2-1, reads KAGVTQTPRYLIKTRGQQVTLSCSPISGHRSVSWYQQTPGQGLQFLFEYFSETQRNKGNFPGRFSGRQFSNSRSEMNVSTLELGDSALYLCASSLVQGNEQFFGPGTRLTVL.